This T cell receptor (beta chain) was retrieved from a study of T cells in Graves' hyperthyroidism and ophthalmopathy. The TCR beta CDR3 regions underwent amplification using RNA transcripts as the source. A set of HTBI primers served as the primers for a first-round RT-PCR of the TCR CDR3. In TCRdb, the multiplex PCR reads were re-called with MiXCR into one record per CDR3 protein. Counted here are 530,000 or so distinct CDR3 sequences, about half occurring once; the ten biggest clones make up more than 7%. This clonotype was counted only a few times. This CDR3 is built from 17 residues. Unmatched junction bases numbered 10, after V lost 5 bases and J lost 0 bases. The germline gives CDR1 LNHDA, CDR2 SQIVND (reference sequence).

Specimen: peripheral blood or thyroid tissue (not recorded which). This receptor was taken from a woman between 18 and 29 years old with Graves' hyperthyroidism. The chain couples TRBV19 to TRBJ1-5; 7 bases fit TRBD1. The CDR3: CASSDRQGPYSNQPQHF. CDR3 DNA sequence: TGTGCCAGTAGTGATAGACAGGGCCCTTATAGCAATCAGCCCCAGCATTTT.